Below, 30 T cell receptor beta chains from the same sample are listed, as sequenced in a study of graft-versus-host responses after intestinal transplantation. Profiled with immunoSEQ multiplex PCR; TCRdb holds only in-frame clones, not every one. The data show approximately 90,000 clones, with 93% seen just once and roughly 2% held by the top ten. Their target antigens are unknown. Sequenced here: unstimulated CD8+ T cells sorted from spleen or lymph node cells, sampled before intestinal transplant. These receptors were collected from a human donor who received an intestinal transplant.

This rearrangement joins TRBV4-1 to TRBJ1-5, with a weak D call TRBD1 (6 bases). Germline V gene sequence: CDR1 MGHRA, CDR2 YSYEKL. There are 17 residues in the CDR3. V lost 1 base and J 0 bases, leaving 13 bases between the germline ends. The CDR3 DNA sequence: TGCGCCAGCAGCCAAGTTCCGGACAGATATAGCAATCAGCCCCAGCATTTT. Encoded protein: CASSQVPDRYSNQPQHF.

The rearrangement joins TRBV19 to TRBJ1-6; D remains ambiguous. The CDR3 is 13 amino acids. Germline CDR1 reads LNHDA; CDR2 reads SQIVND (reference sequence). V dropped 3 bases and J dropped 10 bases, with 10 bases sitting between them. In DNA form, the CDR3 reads TGTGCCAGTAGTATTTTCACAGCATCACCCCTCCACTTT. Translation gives CASSIFTASPLHF.

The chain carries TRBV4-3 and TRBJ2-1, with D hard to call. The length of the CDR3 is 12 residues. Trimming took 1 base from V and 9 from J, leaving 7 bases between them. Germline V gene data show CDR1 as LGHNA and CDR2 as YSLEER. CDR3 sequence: CASSQVGREQFF. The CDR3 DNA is TGCGCCAGCAGCCAAGTTGGCCGTGAGCAGTTCTTC.

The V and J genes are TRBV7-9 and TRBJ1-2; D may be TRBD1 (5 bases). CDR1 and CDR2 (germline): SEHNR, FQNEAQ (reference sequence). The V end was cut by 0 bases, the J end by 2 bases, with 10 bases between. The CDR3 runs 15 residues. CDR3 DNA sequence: TGTGCCAGCAGCTTAGCTATGGCAGGGAACTATGGCTACACCTTC. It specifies CASSLAMAGNYGYTF.

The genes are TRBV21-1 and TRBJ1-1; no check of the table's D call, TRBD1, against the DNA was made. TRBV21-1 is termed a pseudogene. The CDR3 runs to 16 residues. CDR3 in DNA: TGTGCCAGCAGCAGCGATGGTGACAGGAGGAACACTGAAGCTTTCTTT. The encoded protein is CASSSDGDRRNTEAFF.

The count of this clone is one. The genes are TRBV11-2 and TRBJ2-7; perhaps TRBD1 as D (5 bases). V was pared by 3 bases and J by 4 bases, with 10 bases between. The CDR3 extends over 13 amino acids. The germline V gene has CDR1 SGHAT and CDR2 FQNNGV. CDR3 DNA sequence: TGTGCCAGCAGCTTTTTCCAGGGTTACGAGCAGTACTTC. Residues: CASSFFQGYEQYF.

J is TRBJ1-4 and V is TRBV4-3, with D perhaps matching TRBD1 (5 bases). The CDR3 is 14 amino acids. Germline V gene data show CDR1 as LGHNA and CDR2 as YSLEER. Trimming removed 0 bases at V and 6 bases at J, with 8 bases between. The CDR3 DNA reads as TGCGCCAGCAGCCAAGATCGGGGGGATGAAAAACTGTTTTTT. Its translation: CASSQDRGDEKLFF.

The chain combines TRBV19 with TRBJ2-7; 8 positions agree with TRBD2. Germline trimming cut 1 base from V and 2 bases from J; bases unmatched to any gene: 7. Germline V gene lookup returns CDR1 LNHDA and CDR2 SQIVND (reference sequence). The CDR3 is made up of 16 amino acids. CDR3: CASSIGRGGVTYEQYF. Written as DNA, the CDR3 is TGTGCCAGTAGTATAGGTCGGGGGGGAGTTACCTACGAGCAGTACTTC.

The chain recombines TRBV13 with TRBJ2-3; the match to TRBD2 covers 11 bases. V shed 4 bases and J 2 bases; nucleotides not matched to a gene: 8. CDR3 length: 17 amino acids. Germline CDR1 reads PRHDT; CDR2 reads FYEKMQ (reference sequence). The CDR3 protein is CASSSGTSGTITDTQYF. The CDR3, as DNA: TGTGCCAGCAGCTCGGGGACTAGCGGAACCATCACAGATACGCAGTATTTT.

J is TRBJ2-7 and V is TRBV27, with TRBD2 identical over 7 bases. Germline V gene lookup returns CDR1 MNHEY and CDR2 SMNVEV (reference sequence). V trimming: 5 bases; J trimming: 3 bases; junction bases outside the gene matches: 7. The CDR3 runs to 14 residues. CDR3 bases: TGTGCCAGCAGTCTATTAAGCGGGGTCTACGAGCAGTACTTC. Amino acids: CASSLLSGVYEQYF.

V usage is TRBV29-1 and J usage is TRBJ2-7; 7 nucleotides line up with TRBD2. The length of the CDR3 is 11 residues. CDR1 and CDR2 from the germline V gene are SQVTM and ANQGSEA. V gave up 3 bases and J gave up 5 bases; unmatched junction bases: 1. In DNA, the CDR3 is TGCAGCGTTGAGGGGAGGGACGAGCAGTACTTC. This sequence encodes CSVEGRDEQYF.

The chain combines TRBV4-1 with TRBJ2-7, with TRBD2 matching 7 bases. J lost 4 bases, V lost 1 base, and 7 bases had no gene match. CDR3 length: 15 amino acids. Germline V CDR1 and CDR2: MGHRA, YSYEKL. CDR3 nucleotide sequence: TGCGCCAGCAGCCAAGTGGTGGGGGGGATTTACGAGCAGTACTTC. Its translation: CASSQVVGGIYEQYF.

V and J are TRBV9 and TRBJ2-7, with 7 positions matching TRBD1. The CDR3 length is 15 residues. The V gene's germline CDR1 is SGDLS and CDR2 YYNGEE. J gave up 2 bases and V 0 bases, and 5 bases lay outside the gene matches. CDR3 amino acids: CASSVAGGMTYEQYF. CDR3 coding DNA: TGTGCCAGCAGCGTAGCAGGGGGTATGACCTACGAGCAGTACTTC.

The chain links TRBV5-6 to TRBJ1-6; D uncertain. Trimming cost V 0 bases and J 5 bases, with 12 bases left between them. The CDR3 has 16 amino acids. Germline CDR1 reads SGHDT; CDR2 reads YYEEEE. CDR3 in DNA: TGTGCCAGCAGCTTGGACCGAGCCCCTAATAATTCACCCCTCCACTTT. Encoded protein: CASSLDRAPNNSPLHF.

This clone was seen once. This CDR3 reads CARSPGTVDLGPSTDTQYF. The CDR3 nucleotides are TGTGCCAGAAGCCCCGGGACAGTGGACCTAGGGCCTAGCACAGATACGCAGTATTTT. The V and J genes are TRBV5-3 and TRBJ2-3; 7 nucleotides align to TRBD1. TRBV5-3 is recorded as an ORF, its role being uncertain. V shed 4 bases and J 0 bases; nucleotides not matched to a gene: 17. This CDR3 spans 19 amino acids.

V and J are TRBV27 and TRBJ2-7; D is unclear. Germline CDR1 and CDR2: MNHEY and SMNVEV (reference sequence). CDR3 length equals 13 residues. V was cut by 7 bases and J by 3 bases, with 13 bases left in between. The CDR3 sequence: CASTPAGHYEQYF. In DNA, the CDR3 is TGTGCCAGCACCCCCGCAGGTCACTACGAGCAGTACTTC.

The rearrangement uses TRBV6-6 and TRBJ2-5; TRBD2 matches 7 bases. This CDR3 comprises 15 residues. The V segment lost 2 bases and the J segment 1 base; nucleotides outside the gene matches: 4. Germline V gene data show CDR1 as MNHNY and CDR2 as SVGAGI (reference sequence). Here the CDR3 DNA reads TGTGCCAGCAGTTACGTGCCTAGCGGCCAAGAGACCCAGTACTTC. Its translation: CASSYVPSGQETQYF.

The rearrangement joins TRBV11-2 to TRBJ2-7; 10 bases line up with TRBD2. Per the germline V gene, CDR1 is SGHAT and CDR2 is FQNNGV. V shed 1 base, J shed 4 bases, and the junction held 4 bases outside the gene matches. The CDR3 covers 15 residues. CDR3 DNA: TGTGCCAGCAGCTTAGCGCCTAGCGGGGGTTACGAGCAGTACTTC. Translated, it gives CASSLAPSGGYEQYF.

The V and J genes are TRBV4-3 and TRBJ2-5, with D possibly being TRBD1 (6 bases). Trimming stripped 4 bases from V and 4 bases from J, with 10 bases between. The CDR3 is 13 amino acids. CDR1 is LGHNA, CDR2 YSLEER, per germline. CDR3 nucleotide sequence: TGCGCCAGCAGCCTCGACAGGCTAGAGACCCAGTACTTC. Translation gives CASSLDRLETQYF.

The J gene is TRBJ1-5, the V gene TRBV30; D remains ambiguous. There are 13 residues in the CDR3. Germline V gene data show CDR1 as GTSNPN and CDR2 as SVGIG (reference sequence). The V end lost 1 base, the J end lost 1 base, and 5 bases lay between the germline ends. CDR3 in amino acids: CAWSETSNQPQHF. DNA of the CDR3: TGTGCCTGGAGTGAAACAAGCAATCAGCCCCAGCATTTT.

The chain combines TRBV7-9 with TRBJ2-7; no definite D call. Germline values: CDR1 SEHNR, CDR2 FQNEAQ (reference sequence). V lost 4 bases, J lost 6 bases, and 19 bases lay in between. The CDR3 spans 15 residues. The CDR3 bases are TGTGCCAGCAGCTCTGACATACCAGGCCTTAGCGAGCAGTACTTC. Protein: CASSSDIPGLSEQYF. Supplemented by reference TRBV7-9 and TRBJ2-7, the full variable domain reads DTGVSQNPRHKITKRGQNVTFRCDPISEHNRLYWYRQTLGQGPEFLTYFQNEAQLEKSRLLSDRFSAERPKGSFSTLEIQRTEQGDSAMYLCASSSDIPGLSEQYFGPGTRLTVT.

CDR3 nucleotide sequence: TGTGCCAGCAGCTCCATAGCCAATGTAGGTGAGCAGTTCTTC. This codes for CASSSIANVGEQFF. V gene TRBV13 combines with J gene TRBJ2-1, with D hard to call. With 4 bases removed from V and 9 bases from J, the gap between germline ends came to 16 bases. CDR3 size: 14 residues. Germline V gene lookup returns CDR1 PRHDT and CDR2 FYEKMQ (reference sequence).

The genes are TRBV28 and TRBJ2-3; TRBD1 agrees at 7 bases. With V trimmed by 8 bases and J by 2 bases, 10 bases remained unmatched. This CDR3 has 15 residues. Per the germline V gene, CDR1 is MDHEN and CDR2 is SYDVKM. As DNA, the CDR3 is TGTGCCAGCCTTAGCTTAGGGGGCAACACAGATACGCAGTATTTT. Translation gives CASLSLGGNTDTQYF. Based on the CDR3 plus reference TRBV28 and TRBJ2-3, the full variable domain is DVKVTQSSRYLVKRTGEKVFLECVQDMDHENMFWYRQDPGLGLRLIYFSYDVKMKEKGDIPEGYSVSREKKERFSLILESASTNQTSMYLCASLSLGGNTDTQYFGPGTRLTVL.

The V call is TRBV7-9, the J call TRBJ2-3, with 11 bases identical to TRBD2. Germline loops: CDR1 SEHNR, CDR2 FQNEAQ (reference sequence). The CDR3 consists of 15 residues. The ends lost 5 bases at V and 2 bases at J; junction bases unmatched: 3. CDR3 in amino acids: CASSVLAGDTDTQYF. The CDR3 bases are TGTGCCAGCAGCGTACTAGCGGGGGACACAGATACGCAGTATTTT. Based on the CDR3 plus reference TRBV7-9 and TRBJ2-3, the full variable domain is DTGVSQNPRHKITKRGQNVTFRCDPISEHNRLYWYRQTLGQGPEFLTYFQNEAQLEKSRLLSDRFSAERPKGSFSTLEIQRTEQGDSAMYLCASSVLAGDTDTQYFGPGTRLTVL.

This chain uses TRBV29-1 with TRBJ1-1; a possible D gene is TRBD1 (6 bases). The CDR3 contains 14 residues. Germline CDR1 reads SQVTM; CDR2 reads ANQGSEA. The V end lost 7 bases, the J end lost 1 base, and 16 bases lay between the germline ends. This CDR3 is CSAPRRGPNTEAFF. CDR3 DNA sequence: TGCAGCGCCCCGCGGCGGGGGCCGAACACTGAAGCTTTCTTT.

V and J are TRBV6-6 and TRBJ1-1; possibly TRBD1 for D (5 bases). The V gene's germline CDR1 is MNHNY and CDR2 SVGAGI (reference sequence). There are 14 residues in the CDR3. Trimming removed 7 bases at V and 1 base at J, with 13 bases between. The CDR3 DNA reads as TGTGCCAGCACGGCACAGGAGCCGAACACTGAAGCTTTCTTT. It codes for CASTAQEPNTEAFF.

The CDR3 region is CSVVGSPLSNTIYF. DNA of the CDR3: TGCAGCGTTGTTGGCAGTCCTCTGTCAAACACCATATATTTT. V usage is TRBV29-1 and J usage is TRBJ1-3, with D unclear. The CDR3 runs 14 residues. With 4 bases removed from V and 6 bases from J, the gap between germline ends came to 16 bases. Germline lookup yields CDR1 SQVTM and CDR2 ANQGSEA.

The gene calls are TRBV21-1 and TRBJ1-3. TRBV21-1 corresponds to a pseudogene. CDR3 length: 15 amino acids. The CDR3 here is CASSREVRVCNTIYF. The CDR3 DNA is TGTGCCAGCAGCAGAGAGGTCCGGGTCTGCAACACCATATATTTT.

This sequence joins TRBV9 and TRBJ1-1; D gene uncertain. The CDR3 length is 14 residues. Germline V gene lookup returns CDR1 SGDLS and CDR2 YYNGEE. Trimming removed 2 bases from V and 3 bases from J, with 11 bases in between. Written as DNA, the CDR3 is TGTGCCAGCAGCGTTGGGTTAGCGGACACTGAAGCTTTCTTT. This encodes CASSVGLADTEAFF.

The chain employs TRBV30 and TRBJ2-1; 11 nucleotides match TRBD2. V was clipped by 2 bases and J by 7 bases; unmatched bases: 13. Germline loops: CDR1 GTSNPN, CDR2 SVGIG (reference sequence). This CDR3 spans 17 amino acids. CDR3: CAWSSLLSGGVGNEQFF. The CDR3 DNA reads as TGTGCCTGGAGTTCCCTCCTTAGCGGGGGGGTTGGGAATGAGCAGTTCTTC.